The rows below give T cell receptor beta chains drawn from one sample of a study of neurological immune-mediated disorders. Each CDR3 protein gets one entry after TCRdb re-called the 5' RACE reads with MiXCR. This table has some 60,000 distinct CDR3 sequences, around 3.5% appearing once. Sequences were obtained from PBMCs. The receptors were gathered from a woman aged 25-40 years with multiple sclerosis. CDR3s include the opening cysteine and the closing phenylalanine or tryptophan. The D gene is left open where the match is weak. Expanded clones get a size class; other rows say once, few or many, or leave the size out.

cdr3_nt: TGTGCCAGCCACTCCCTGGGCGAAGGTGAAAAACTGTTTTTT; cdr3_aa: CASHSLGEGEKLFF; j_call: TRBJ1-4; v_call: TRBV28; clone_size: .; d_call: .
cdr3_nt: TGTGCCAGCAGCCGGGGGACAGGGGAAGGGTCCTACGAGCAGTACTTC; cdr3_aa: CASSRGTGEGSYEQYF; j_call: TRBJ2-7; v_call: TRBV7-6; clone_size: many; d_call: TRBD1
cdr3_nt: TGCAGTGCCCTCTCGGGCAATGAGCAGTTCTTC; cdr3_aa: CSALSGNEQFF; j_call: TRBJ2-1; v_call: TRBV20-1; clone_size: many; d_call: .
cdr3_nt: TGTGCCAGCAGTCCTAGACGGGGAGGGGTCCAGCCCCAGCATTTT; cdr3_aa: CASSPRRGGVQPQHF; j_call: TRBJ1-5; v_call: TRBV28; clone_size: many; d_call: .
cdr3_nt: TGTGCCAGCAGGAGGCATGGTTACTACGAGCAGTACTTC; cdr3_aa: CASRRHGYYEQYF; j_call: TRBJ2-7; v_call: TRBV27; clone_size: many; d_call: .
cdr3_nt: TGCAGTGCTAGACGTTCGGGATCCACAGATACGCAGTATTTT; cdr3_aa: CSARRSGSTDTQYF; j_call: TRBJ2-3; v_call: TRBV20-1; clone_size: many; d_call: .
cdr3_nt: TGTGCCAGTATGAGGAGGACTAGCGGGGCGCGAAGGCAAGAGACCCAGTACTTC; cdr3_aa: CASMRRTSGARRQETQYF; j_call: TRBJ2-5; v_call: TRBV5-6; clone_size: .; d_call: TRBD2
cdr3_nt: TGTGCCACCAGCAGACACAAGACAGAGACCCAGTACTTC; cdr3_aa: CATSRHKTETQYF; j_call: TRBJ2-5; v_call: TRBV15; clone_size: many; d_call: .
cdr3_nt: TGCAGTGCGCAAGAGGGGGGAACTAATGAAAAACTGTTTTTT; cdr3_aa: CSAQEGGTNEKLFF; j_call: TRBJ1-4; v_call: TRBV20-1; clone_size: many; d_call: .
cdr3_nt: TGCGCCAGCAGCCAACATGCCCAGGAGTCCGGGGAGCTGTTTTTT; cdr3_aa: CASSQHAQESGELFF; j_call: TRBJ2-2; v_call: TRBV4-1; clone_size: many; d_call: .
cdr3_nt: TGTGCCATCAGGACTAGCGGGAACACCTACGAGCAGTACTTC; cdr3_aa: CAIRTSGNTYEQYF; j_call: TRBJ2-7; v_call: TRBV10-3; clone_size: many; d_call: TRBD2
cdr3_nt: TGCGCCAGCAGACCGGCCCCCCGACAGGGTTCCTATGGCTACACCTTC; cdr3_aa: CASRPAPRQGSYGYTF; j_call: TRBJ1-2; v_call: TRBV5-1; clone_size: many; d_call: TRBD1
cdr3_nt: TGTGCCAGCAGCCAAAGCGGGGTCGGTACAGATACGCAGTATTTT; cdr3_aa: CASSQSGVGTDTQYF; j_call: TRBJ2-3; v_call: TRBV7-9; clone_size: many; d_call: TRBD2
cdr3_nt: TGTGCCAGCAGCCCCACTAGCGGGGGGCCCGGGGAGCTGTTTTTT; cdr3_aa: CASSPTSGGPGELFF; j_call: TRBJ2-2; v_call: TRBV7-2; clone_size: many; d_call: TRBD2
cdr3_nt: TGTGCCAGCAGAAGGACAGGCGCGTACGAGCAGTACTTC; cdr3_aa: CASRRTGAYEQYF; j_call: TRBJ2-7; v_call: TRBV6-5; clone_size: .; d_call: TRBD1
cdr3_nt: TGTGCCAGCAGCTTAACCCCAAACACTGAAGCTTTCTTT; cdr3_aa: CASSLTPNTEAFF; j_call: TRBJ1-1; v_call: TRBV7-9; clone_size: many; d_call: .
cdr3_nt: TGTGCCATCAGTTTCGGGCTTAATGAAAAACTGTTTTTT; cdr3_aa: CAISFGLNEKLFF; j_call: TRBJ1-4; v_call: TRBV10-3; clone_size: many; d_call: .
cdr3_nt: TGCAGTGCTGCCCCAGGGGGCGAGACCCAGTACTTC; cdr3_aa: CSAAPGGETQYF; j_call: TRBJ2-5; v_call: TRBV20-1; clone_size: many; d_call: TRBD1
cdr3_nt: TGCGCCAGCAGCTCGCCGGGACAGGGAGATGACACTGAAGCTTTCTTT; cdr3_aa: CASSSPGQGDDTEAFF; j_call: TRBJ1-1; v_call: TRBV5-1; clone_size: many; d_call: TRBD1
cdr3_nt: TGTGCCACCAGCAGGGCTTTCGGCGGTCTAGGCACAGATACGCAGTATTTT; cdr3_aa: CATSRAFGGLGTDTQYF; j_call: TRBJ2-3; v_call: TRBV15; clone_size: many; d_call: .
cdr3_nt: TGCGCCAGCAGTGAGGGACAGGGGTGGAAAAAACTGTTTTTT; cdr3_aa: CASSEGQGWKKLFF; j_call: TRBJ1-4; v_call: TRBV5-1; clone_size: many; d_call: TRBD1
cdr3_nt: TGCGCCAGCAGCCTCCTTCCGGGACAGATCAATCAGCCCCAGCATTTT; cdr3_aa: CASSLLPGQINQPQHF; j_call: TRBJ1-5; v_call: TRBV5-1; clone_size: many; d_call: TRBD1
cdr3_nt: TGTGCCACCAGTCGAGGGACTGAAGCTTTCTTT; cdr3_aa: CATSRGTEAFF; j_call: TRBJ1-1; v_call: TRBV24-1; clone_size: many; d_call: .
cdr3_nt: TGTGCCAGCACCAGTACCGTCCTAGCGGACCTCACAGATACGCAGTATTTT; cdr3_aa: CASTSTVLADLTDTQYF; j_call: TRBJ2-3; v_call: TRBV11-3; clone_size: many; d_call: TRBD2
cdr3_nt: TGCAGTGCTCTCCCCCCGGCCGCGGGCACCGGGGAGCTGTTTTTT; cdr3_aa: CSALPPAAGTGELFF; j_call: TRBJ2-2; v_call: TRBV20-1; clone_size: many; d_call: .
cdr3_nt: TGTGCCAGCAGCTCCCTAGCGGGAGGACACAATGAGCAGTTCTTC; cdr3_aa: CASSSLAGGHNEQFF; j_call: TRBJ2-1; v_call: TRBV5-6; clone_size: many; d_call: TRBD2
cdr3_nt: TGTGCCAGCGGAAAGGGCTACGAGCAGTACTTC; cdr3_aa: CASGKGYEQYF; j_call: TRBJ2-7; v_call: TRBV3-1; clone_size: .; d_call: .
cdr3_nt: TGCAGCGTCGCCCAGGGGGGGATGGATCAGCCCCAGCATTTT; cdr3_aa: CSVAQGGMDQPQHF; j_call: TRBJ1-5; v_call: TRBV29-1; clone_size: many; d_call: TRBD1
cdr3_nt: TGCAGTGCTAGAACAGGGCGACCAAGCACAGATACGCAGTATTTT; cdr3_aa: CSARTGRPSTDTQYF; j_call: TRBJ2-3; v_call: TRBV20-1; clone_size: many; d_call: .
cdr3_nt: TGCGCCAGCAGCCTCCAGGAGACAGGGGGAACCGCCATATATTTT; cdr3_aa: CASSLQETGGTAIYF; j_call: TRBJ1-3; v_call: TRBV4-1; clone_size: many; d_call: TRBD1
cdr3_nt: TGTGCCAGCAGCCTGAGACAGGGACACACCGGGGAGCTGTTTTTT; cdr3_aa: CASSLRQGHTGELFF; j_call: TRBJ2-2; v_call: TRBV7-2; clone_size: .; d_call: TRBD1
cdr3_nt: TGCAGTGCTAGAGATCCGGGACAGGATATTCAGCCCCAGCATTTT; cdr3_aa: CSARDPGQDIQPQHF; j_call: TRBJ1-5; v_call: TRBV20-1; clone_size: many; d_call: TRBD1
cdr3_nt: TGCGCCAGCAGCTTGAACAGGGACTATCAGCCCCAGCATTTT; cdr3_aa: CASSLNRDYQPQHF; j_call: TRBJ1-5; v_call: TRBV5-1; clone_size: many; d_call: .
cdr3_nt: TGCGCCAGCAGCCCGGTACCCGGACAGGGTTTCGACTACACCTTC; cdr3_aa: CASSPVPGQGFDYTF; j_call: TRBJ1-2; v_call: TRBV5-1; clone_size: many; d_call: TRBD1
cdr3_nt: TGCGCCAGCAGCCAAGATATCGGGGCCCGCGGTGGCGGGGAGCTGTTTTTT; cdr3_aa: CASSQDIGARGGGELFF; j_call: TRBJ2-2; v_call: TRBV4-1; clone_size: many; d_call: .
cdr3_nt: TGTGCCAGCAGTTACTCAAGACAGGGAAGAAGAACTGAAGCTTTCTTT; cdr3_aa: CASSYSRQGRRTEAFF; j_call: TRBJ1-1; v_call: TRBV6-2/TRBV6-3; clone_size: .; d_call: TRBD1
cdr3_nt: TGTGCCAGCAGCCAAACAGGTAATAGCAATCAGCCCCAGCATTTT; cdr3_aa: CASSQTGNSNQPQHF; j_call: TRBJ1-5; v_call: TRBV3-1; clone_size: many; d_call: .
cdr3_nt: TGTGCCAGCAGCGAAAGGGAGGGGGTTGGGGATTCACCCCTCCACTTT; cdr3_aa: CASSEREGVGDSPLHF; j_call: TRBJ1-6; v_call: TRBV9; clone_size: many; d_call: .
cdr3_nt: TGCGCCAGCAGCCAAGATACGGAGACTTTAGCCAAAAACATTCAGTACTTC; cdr3_aa: CASSQDTETLAKNIQYF; j_call: TRBJ2-4; v_call: TRBV4-1; clone_size: many; d_call: .
cdr3_nt: TGTGCCAGCAGTCGACAGGGGTTCGAGACCCAGTACTTC; cdr3_aa: CASSRQGFETQYF; j_call: TRBJ2-5; v_call: TRBV12-3/TRBV12-4; clone_size: many; d_call: TRBD1
cdr3_nt: TGTGCCAGCAGCTTAATAGTCTCTGGGGCCAACGTCCTGACTTTC; cdr3_aa: CASSLIVSGANVLTF; j_call: TRBJ2-6; v_call: TRBV5-8; clone_size: many; d_call: .
cdr3_nt: TGTGCCAGCAGCTTGACAGGGTTTCAAAAGACCCAGTACTTC; cdr3_aa: CASSLTGFQKTQYF; j_call: TRBJ2-5; v_call: TRBV7-9; clone_size: .; d_call: TRBD1
cdr3_nt: TGTGCCAGCAGCCCACGGGACAAGCCAGAGCAGTACTTC; cdr3_aa: CASSPRDKPEQYF; j_call: TRBJ2-7; v_call: TRBV9; clone_size: many; d_call: .
cdr3_nt: TGTGCCAGCAGCTTAGAAGGAGACGAGCAGTACTTC; cdr3_aa: CASSLEGDEQYF; j_call: TRBJ2-7; v_call: TRBV7-9; clone_size: many; d_call: .
cdr3_nt: TGCGCCAGCAGCAGCGGGGGGGAGTGGGATACGCAGTATTTT; cdr3_aa: CASSSGGEWDTQYF; j_call: TRBJ2-3; v_call: TRBV5-1; clone_size: many; d_call: TRBD2
cdr3_nt: TGTGCCAGCAGCAGGGTTAACTACGAGCAGTACTTC; cdr3_aa: CASSRVNYEQYF; j_call: TRBJ2-7; v_call: TRBV5-5; clone_size: .; d_call: .